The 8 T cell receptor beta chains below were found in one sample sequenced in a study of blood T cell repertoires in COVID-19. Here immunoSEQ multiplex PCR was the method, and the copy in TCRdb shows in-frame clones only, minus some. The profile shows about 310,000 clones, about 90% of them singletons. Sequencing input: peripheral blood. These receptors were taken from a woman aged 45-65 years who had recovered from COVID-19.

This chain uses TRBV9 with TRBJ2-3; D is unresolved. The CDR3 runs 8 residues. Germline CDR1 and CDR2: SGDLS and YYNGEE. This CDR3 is CVLSTQYF. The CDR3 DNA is TGTGTCCTTTCTACGCAGTATTTT.

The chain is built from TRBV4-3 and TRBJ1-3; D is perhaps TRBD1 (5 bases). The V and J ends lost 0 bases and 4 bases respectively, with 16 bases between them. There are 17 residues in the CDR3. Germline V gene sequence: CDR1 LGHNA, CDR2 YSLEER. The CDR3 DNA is TGCGCCAGCAGCCAAGATGAAGGGGCCTCTTGGGGAAACACCATATATTTT. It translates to CASSQDEGASWGNTIYF.

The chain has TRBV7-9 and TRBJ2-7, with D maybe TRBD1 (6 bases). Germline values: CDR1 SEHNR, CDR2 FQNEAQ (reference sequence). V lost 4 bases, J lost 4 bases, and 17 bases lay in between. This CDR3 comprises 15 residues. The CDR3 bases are TGTGCCAGCAGCTCAGAACGGACAGAACGATACGAGCAGTACTTC. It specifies CASSSERTERYEQYF.

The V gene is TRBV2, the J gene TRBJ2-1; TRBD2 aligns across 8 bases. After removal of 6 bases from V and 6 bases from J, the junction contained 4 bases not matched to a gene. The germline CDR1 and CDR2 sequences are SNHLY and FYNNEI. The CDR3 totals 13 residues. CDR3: CASSSGTSNEQFF. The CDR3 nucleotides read TGTGCCAGCAGCTCCGGGACTAGCAATGAGCAGTTCTTC.

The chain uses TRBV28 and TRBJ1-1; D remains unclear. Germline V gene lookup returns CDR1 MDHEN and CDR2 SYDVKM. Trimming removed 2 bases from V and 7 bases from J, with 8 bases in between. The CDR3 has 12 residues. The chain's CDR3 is CASSLLGLEAFF. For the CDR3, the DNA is TGTGCCAGCAGTTTACTAGGTCTTGAAGCTTTCTTT.

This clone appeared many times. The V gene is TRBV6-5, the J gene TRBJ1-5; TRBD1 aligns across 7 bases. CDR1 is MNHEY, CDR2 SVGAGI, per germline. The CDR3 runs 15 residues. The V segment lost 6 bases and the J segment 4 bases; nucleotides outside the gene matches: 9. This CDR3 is CASRHNRDSNQPQHF. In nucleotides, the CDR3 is TGTGCCAGCAGGCACAACCGGGACAGTAATCAGCCCCAGCATTTT.

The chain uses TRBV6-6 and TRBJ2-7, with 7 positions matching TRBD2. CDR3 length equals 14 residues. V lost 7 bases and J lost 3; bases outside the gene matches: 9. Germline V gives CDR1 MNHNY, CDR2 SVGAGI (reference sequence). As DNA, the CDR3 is TGTGCCAGCACCAACGGACTAGGAGGCTACGAGCAGTACTTC. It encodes CASTNGLGGYEQYF.

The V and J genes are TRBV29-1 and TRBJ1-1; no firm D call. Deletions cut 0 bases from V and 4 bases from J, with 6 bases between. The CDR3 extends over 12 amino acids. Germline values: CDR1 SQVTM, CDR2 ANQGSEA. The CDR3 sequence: CSVEDRITEAFF. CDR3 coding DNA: TGCAGCGTTGAAGACAGGATCACTGAAGCTTTCTTT.